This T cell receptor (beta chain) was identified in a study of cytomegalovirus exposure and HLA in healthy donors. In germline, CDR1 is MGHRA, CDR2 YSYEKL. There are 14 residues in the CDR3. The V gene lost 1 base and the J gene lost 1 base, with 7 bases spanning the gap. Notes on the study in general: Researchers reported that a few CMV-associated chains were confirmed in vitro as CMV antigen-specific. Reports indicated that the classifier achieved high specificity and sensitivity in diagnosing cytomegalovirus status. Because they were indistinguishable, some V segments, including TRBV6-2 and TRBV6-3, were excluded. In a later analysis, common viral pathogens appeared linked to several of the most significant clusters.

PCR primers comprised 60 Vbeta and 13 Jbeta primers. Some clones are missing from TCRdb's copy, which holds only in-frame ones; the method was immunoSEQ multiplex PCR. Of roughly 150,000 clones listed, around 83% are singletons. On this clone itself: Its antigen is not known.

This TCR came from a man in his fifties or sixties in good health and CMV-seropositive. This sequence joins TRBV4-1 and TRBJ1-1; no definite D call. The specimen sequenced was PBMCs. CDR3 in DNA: TGCGCCAGCAGCCAAGTAGACACGAACACTGAAGCTTTCTTT. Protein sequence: CASSQVDTNTEAFF.